Sequencing of this T cell receptor (beta chain) was carried out in a study of early T cells in non-severe SARS-CoV-2 infection. Individual cDNA molecules were tagged with unique molecular identifiers, the study reported. TCRdb re-called the 5' RACE reads with MiXCR, one entry per CDR3 protein. The data hold 25,000 to 30,000 distinct CDR3 sequences, with almost 4.5% observed a single time. This clonotype was detected ten times or more. This CDR3 is 13 amino acids long. CDR1 and CDR2 from the germline V gene are SQVTM and ANQGSEA. V gave up 4 bases and J gave up 0 bases, with 9 bases separating them. This chain connects TRBV29-1 to TRBJ2-5; the D is unclear. The specimen was whole blood. This sequence originates from an adult who was a healthcare worker with PCR-confirmed SARS-CoV-2 infection or an uninfected control (not recorded which). The DNA for the CDR3 is TGCAGCGTTGCGGACCGGTACCAAGAGACCCAGTACTTC. It yields the protein CSVADRYQETQYF.